What follows is one T cell receptor beta chain and its context. Measured with immunoSEQ multiplex PCR; TCRdb has only the in-frame clones, and not every one. The sample holds tens of thousands of clones; roughly 94% are singletons and the top ten take approximately 0.45%. V lost 2 bases to trimming and J lost 1 base; unmatched junction nucleotides: 13. The CDR3 has 19 amino acids. Germline V lookup: CDR1 SGDLS, CDR2 YYNGEE. This entry is derived from a study of T cell changes during pregnancy in multiple sclerosis. Sequenced material: CD4+ T cells from peripheral blood mononuclear cells, taken after pregnancy. This chain links TRBV9 with TRBJ2-3, with 10 bases lining up with TRBD2. This TCR came from a female donor with multiple sclerosis, enrolled in a pregnancy study. CDR3 nucleotides: TGTGCCAGCAGCGTCGCTAGCGGGGGCACCTCTGGGGGCACAGATACGCAGTATTTT. Encoded protein: CASSVASGGTSGGTDTQYF.